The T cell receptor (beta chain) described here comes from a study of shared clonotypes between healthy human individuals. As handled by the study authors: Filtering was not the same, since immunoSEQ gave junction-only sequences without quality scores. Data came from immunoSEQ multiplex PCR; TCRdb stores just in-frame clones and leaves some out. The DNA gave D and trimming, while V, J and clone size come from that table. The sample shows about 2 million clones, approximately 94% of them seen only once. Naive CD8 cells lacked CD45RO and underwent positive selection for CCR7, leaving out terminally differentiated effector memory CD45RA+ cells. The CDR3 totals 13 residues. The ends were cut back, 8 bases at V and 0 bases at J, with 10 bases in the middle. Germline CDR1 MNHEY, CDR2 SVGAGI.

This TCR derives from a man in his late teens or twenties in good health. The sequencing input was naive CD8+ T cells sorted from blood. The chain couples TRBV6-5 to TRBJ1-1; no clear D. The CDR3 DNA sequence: TGTGCCAGCGGTATAGGGCTGAACACTGAAGCTTTCTTT. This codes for CASGIGLNTEAFF.